The 17 T cell receptor beta chains below all came from one sample that was sequenced in a study of PD-1 blockade in mismatch repair-deficient tumors (dated by TCRdb to about 2017). The library was built by means of the immunoSEQ multiplex PCR assay. Here the immuneACCESS table is served through TCRdb, limited to in-frame sequences with V and J called. Missing clones are a known gap in these copies; in checked studies unresolved V genes cover under half, and the rest lacks a known reason. Counted in this sample were 100,000 to 150,000 clones; approximately 86% of them appeared once. The ten top clones hold around an eighth of the sample. Sequenced here: peripheral blood, sampled 44 weeks after starting pembrolizumab. The receptors were sampled from an adult with mismatch repair-deficient cancer.

CDR3 loop: CASSFSGNTIYF. CDR3 DNA sequence: TGTGCCAGCAGCTTTTCTGGAAACACCATATATTTT. V and J are TRBV11-2 and TRBJ1-3; D is ambiguous. Germline loops: CDR1 SGHAT, CDR2 FQNNGV. The V end was cut by 3 bases, the J end by 1 base, with 1 base between. The CDR3 extends over 12 amino acids.

The CDR3 loop reads CAWSMGTSGKNIQYF. CDR3 coding DNA: TGTGCCTGGAGCATGGGGACTAGCGGCAAAAACATTCAGTACTTC. This chain links TRBV30 with TRBJ2-4, with 11 positions matching TRBD2. CDR3 length equals 15 residues. CDR1 and CDR2 (germline): GTSNPN, SVGIG (reference sequence). V trimming: 3 bases; J trimming: 3 bases; junction bases outside the gene matches: 4. Drawing the rest from reference TRBV30 and TRBJ2-4, the complete variable domain is SQTIHQWPATLVQPVGSPLSLECTVEGTSNPNLYWYRQAAGRGLQLLFYSVGIGQISSEVPQNLSASRPQDRQFILSSKKLLLSDSGFYLCAWSMGTSGKNIQYFGAGTRLSVL.

The chain joins TRBV27 to TRBJ2-2, with D hard to call. Germline V gene lookup returns CDR1 MNHEY and CDR2 SMNVEV (reference sequence). Trimming stripped 6 bases from V and 2 bases from J, with 13 bases between. This CDR3 contains 15 residues. CDR3 coding DNA: TGTGCCAGCAGCCCGCCGACGGATAACACCGGGGAGCTGTTTTTT. It yields the protein CASSPPTDNTGELFF.

The CDR3 nucleotides are TGCGCCAGCAGAGATATACAGGGGTCTGAGACCCAGTACTTC. This encodes CASRDIQGSETQYF. V and J are TRBV4-1 and TRBJ2-5, with 7 positions matching TRBD1. With 6 bases clipped from V and 5 bases from J, the junction kept 9 bases outside the gene matches. The CDR3 covers 14 residues. Germline V lookup: CDR1 MGHRA, CDR2 YSYEKL.

This chain uses TRBV4-1 with TRBJ2-5; no clear D gene. Germline CDR1 MGHRA, CDR2 YSYEKL. The V and J ends lost 4 bases and 1 base respectively, with 10 bases between them. This CDR3 is 14 amino acids long. This chain's CDR3 is CASSPGYFQETQYF. The CDR3 DNA follows: TGCGCCAGCAGCCCCGGTTATTTCCAAGAGACCCAGTACTTC.

In its sample, this clone was seen a few times. J is TRBJ2-7 and V is TRBV7-9; tentative D call: TRBD1 (5 bases). Per the germline V gene, CDR1 is SEHNR and CDR2 is FQNEAQ (reference sequence). The CDR3 has 12 residues. Trimming cost V 5 bases and J 4 bases, with 9 bases left between them. As DNA, the CDR3 is TGTGCCAGCAGCGTGGGGCTTTACGAGCAGTACTTC. This sequence encodes CASSVGLYEQYF.

This clone was picked up a small number of times. The chain is built from TRBV14 and TRBJ2-3; no definite D call. Germline V CDR1 and CDR2: SGHDN, FVKESK. The V end was cut by 1 base, the J end by 2 bases, with 7 bases between. The CDR3 covers 14 residues. The CDR3 loop is CASSQVQLTDTQYF. The CDR3 DNA reads as TGTGCCAGCAGCCAAGTACAACTCACAGATACGCAGTATTTT. The full variable domain, with the rest looked up from reference TRBV14 and TRBJ2-3, is EAGVTQFPSHSVIEKGQTVTLRCDPISGHDNLYWYRRVMGKEIKFLLHFVKESKQDESGMPNNRFLAERTGGTYSTLKVQPAELEDSGVYFCASSQVQLTDTQYFGPGTRLTVL.

V and J are TRBV2 and TRBJ2-3; 10 positions match TRBD1. This CDR3 contains 13 residues. V lost 10 bases and J lost 4; bases outside the gene matches: 5. The germline V gene encodes CDR1 SNHLY and CDR2 FYNNEI. The CDR3: CATATGGSDTQYF. In nucleotides, the CDR3 is TGTGCCACCGCGACAGGGGGCTCAGATACGCAGTATTTT.

The CDR3 nucleotides are TGTGCCAGCAGTTTATGGAGGGCGAACACCGGGGAGCTGTTTTTT. Protein product: CASSLWRANTGELFF. V and J are TRBV28 and TRBJ2-2, with D maybe TRBD2 (5 bases). Germline values: CDR1 MDHEN, CDR2 SYDVKM. The V end lost 0 bases, the J end lost 0 bases, and 5 bases lay between the germline ends. The CDR3 is 15 residues long. The whole variable domain, filled in from reference TRBV28 and TRBJ2-2, reads DVKVTQSSRYLVKRTGEKVFLECVQDMDHENMFWYRQDPGLGLRLIYFSYDVKMKEKGDIPEGYSVSREKKERFSLILESASTNQTSMYLCASSLWRANTGELFFGEGSRLTVL.

This clone was observed a single time. This chain connects TRBV30 to TRBJ2-5, with D unresolved. CDR3 length: 13 amino acids. Per germline, CDR1 GTSNPN and CDR2 SVGIG (reference sequence). V lost 1 base and J 3 bases, leaving 9 bases between the germline ends. The CDR3 loop reads CAWSGVTEETQYF. The CDR3 DNA follows: TGTGCCTGGAGTGGAGTAACCGAAGAGACCCAGTACTTC.

V usage is TRBV15 and J usage is TRBJ2-7; no definite D call. The germline V and J ends were trimmed by 0 bases and 3 bases, with 6 bases remaining between them. The CDR3 sequence is 13 residues long. Germline-derived CDR1 and CDR2 are LNHNV and YYDKDF (reference sequence). CDR3 protein: CATSREEGYEQYF. The CDR3 DNA reads TGTGCCACCAGCAGAGAGGAAGGCTACGAGCAGTACTTC.

The rearrangement links TRBV7-6 to TRBJ2-3; 8 nucleotides line up with TRBD2. Germline lookup yields CDR1 SGHVS and CDR2 FNYEAQ. This CDR3 comprises 15 residues. The J segment lost 2 bases and the V segment lost 1 base, leaving 2 bases of the junction unmatched. In DNA, the CDR3 is TGTGCCAGCAGCTTAGAACTAGCGGACACAGATACGCAGTATTTT. Protein: CASSLELADTDTQYF.

The chain combines TRBV4-1 with TRBJ2-3; 7 bases agree with TRBD2. The CDR3 has 18 amino acids. Germline CDR1 and CDR2: MGHRA and YSYEKL. The V and J ends lost 1 base and 2 bases, in that order; junction bases with no gene match: 12. CDR3 residues: CASSQGASGWGITDTQYF. CDR3 nucleotides: TGCGCCAGCAGCCAAGGTGCTAGCGGATGGGGTATCACAGATACGCAGTATTTT.

This chain joins TRBV11-2 and TRBJ1-2, with D possibly matching TRBD1 (6 bases). Germline lookup yields CDR1 SGHAT and CDR2 FQNNGV. Trimming took 4 bases from V and 5 from J, leaving 11 bases between them. The CDR3 loop spans 13 amino acids. The CDR3 bases are TGTGCCAGCAGCTGGGACACCCAATATGGCTACACCTTC. Encoded protein: CASSWDTQYGYTF.

The chain links TRBV6-4 to TRBJ2-7; 8 positions match TRBD2. V lost 8 bases and J lost 3; bases outside the gene matches: 9. CDR1 and CDR2 from the germline V gene are MRHNA and SNTAGT. The CDR3 has 14 amino acids. The CDR3 loop is CASHQEREHYEQYF. The CDR3 nucleotides read TGTGCCAGCCACCAAGAGCGGGAGCACTACGAGCAGTACTTC.

This rearrangement joins TRBV13 to TRBJ2-1; D not certain. The CDR3 is 13 residues long. With 0 bases removed from V and 7 bases from J, the gap between germline ends came to 7 bases. In germline, CDR1 is PRHDT, CDR2 FYEKMQ (reference sequence). For the CDR3, the DNA is TGTGCCAGCAGCTTAGGCCTCGGGAATGAGCAGTTCTTC. Its translation: CASSLGLGNEQFF.

The chain's CDR3 is CASSFPSQETQYF. DNA for the CDR3: TGCGCCAGCAGCTTCCCGAGTCAAGAGACCCAGTACTTC. The chain is built from TRBV5-1 and TRBJ2-5, with D uncertain. CDR1 and CDR2 from the germline V gene are SGHRS and YFSETQ. The CDR3 length is 13 residues. V lost 2 bases, J lost 2 bases, and 7 bases lay in between.